This TCR beta chain derives from a study of blood T cell repertoires in COVID-19. This clone was recorded only once. Trimming removed 5 bases from V and 10 bases from J, with 9 bases in between. Germline CDR1 SGHTA, CDR2 FQGNSA. The CDR3 is made up of 11 amino acids. Sequenced by immunoSEQ multiplex PCR; TCRdb stores in-frame clones only, minus some. This sample has around 250,000 clones, with roughly 85% found just once. Sequencing input: peripheral blood. The TCR sequence derives from a man over 45 with active or convalescent COVID-19. V gene TRBV7-2 combines with J gene TRBJ2-1; D is undetermined. The CDR3 here is CASSVSLEQFF. DNA for the CDR3: TGTGCCAGCAGCGTTTCTTTGGAGCAGTTCTTC.